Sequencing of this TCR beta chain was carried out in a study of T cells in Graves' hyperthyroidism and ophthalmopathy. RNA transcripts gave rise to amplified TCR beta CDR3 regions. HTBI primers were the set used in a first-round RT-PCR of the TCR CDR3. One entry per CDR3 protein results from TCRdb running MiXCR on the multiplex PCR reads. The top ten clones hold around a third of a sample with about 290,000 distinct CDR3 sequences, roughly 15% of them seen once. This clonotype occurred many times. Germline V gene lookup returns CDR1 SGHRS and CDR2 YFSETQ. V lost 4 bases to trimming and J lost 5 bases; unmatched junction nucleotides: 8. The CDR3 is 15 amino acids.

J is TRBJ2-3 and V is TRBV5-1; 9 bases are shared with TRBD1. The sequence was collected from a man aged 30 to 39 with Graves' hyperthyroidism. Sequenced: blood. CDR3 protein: CASSQAGQGKDTQYF. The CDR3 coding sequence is TGCGCCAGCAGCCAAGCTGGACAGGGGAAAGATACGCAGTATTTT.